What follows are 21 T cell receptor beta chains derived from one specimen sequenced in a study of CD8 T cells in ankylosing spondylitis. Each CDR3 protein is one row after TCRdb ran MiXCR on the 5' RACE reads. The sample carries approximately 45,000 distinct CDR3 sequences, about 11% recorded once. Material: blood, either unsorted or a sorted T cell fraction (not recorded which). These receptors were obtained from a male donor with ankylosing spondylitis or in good health (not recorded which).

This clonotype was seen at least ten times. This chain links TRBV5-1 with TRBJ2-6; D remains ambiguous. V lost 1 base and J lost 4, with 9 bases in between. The CDR3 sequence is 15 residues long. The germline gives CDR1 SGHRS, CDR2 YFSETQ. CDR3 in DNA: TGCGCCAGCAGCTTGTCGGGTGAAGGGGCCAACGTCCTGACTTTC. The encoded protein is CASSLSGEGANVLTF.

V and J are TRBV11-2 and TRBJ2-5, with no clear D. In germline, CDR1 is SGHAT, CDR2 FQNNGV. V shed 5 bases and J shed 4 bases, with 8 bases lying between them. CDR3 length equals 12 residues. In nucleotides, the CDR3 is TGTGCCAGCAGCCCCCTGTTAGAGACCCAGTACTTC. This encodes CASSPLLETQYF.

This clonotype was seen ten or more times. The chain links TRBV12-3 or TRBV12-4 to TRBJ2-1; 10 nucleotides align to TRBD2. The CDR3 spans 16 residues. After removal of 6 bases from V and 0 bases from J, the junction contained 5 bases not matched to a gene. In DNA form, the CDR3 reads TGTGCCAGCAGGGGACTAGCGCTGACCTCCTACAATGAGCAGTTCTTC. This codes for CASRGLALTSYNEQFF.

This clonotype was counted at least ten times. The rearrangement uses TRBV29-1 and TRBJ1-5; 10 bases agree with TRBD1. The V gene end was trimmed by 6 bases and the J gene end by 3 bases; junction bases not matched to a gene: 5. This CDR3 is built from 14 residues. CDR1 is SQVTM and CDR2 is ANQGSEA in the germline V gene. CDR3: CSVSGTGANQPQHF. Written as DNA, the CDR3 is TGCAGCGTATCCGGGACAGGGGCCAATCAGCCCCAGCATTTT. The whole variable domain, filled in from reference TRBV29-1 and TRBJ1-5, reads SAVISQKPSRDICQRGTSLTIQCQVDSQVTMMFWYRQQPGQSLTLIATANQGSEATYESGFVIDKFPISRPNLTFSTLTVSNMSPEDSSIYLCSVSGTGANQPQHFGDGTRLSIL.

This clonotype appeared many times. The chain is built from TRBV6-4 and TRBJ2-1; 7 bases align to TRBD1. V shed 5 bases, J shed 7 bases, and the junction held 8 bases outside the gene matches. CDR3 length: 14 residues. The germline V gene encodes CDR1 MRHNA and CDR2 SNTAGT. CDR3 DNA sequence: TGTGCCAGCAGTTATACAGGGGAGAATAATGAGCAGTTCTTC. Translated: CASSYTGENNEQFF.

The table lists this clonotype with many counts. V usage is TRBV5-6 and J usage is TRBJ1-1, with 8 bases aligning to TRBD1. Germline CDR1 reads SGHDT; CDR2 reads YYEEEE. The CDR3 sequence is 15 residues long. The V segment lost 4 bases and the J segment 4 bases; nucleotides outside the gene matches: 9. As DNA, the CDR3 is TGTGCCAGCAGCGGCGACAGGGGCTTAGGCACTGAAGCTTTCTTT. This encodes CASSGDRGLGTEAFF.

This clonotype was counted only a few times. CDR3 region: CASKRSGVGEQYF. The CDR3 DNA is TGTGCCAGCAAACGTTCAGGGGTAGGCGAGCAGTACTTC. V gene TRBV27 combines with J gene TRBJ2-7, with a possible D match to TRBD1 (6 bases). The germline V and J ends were trimmed by 7 bases and 6 bases, with 16 bases remaining between them. The germline V gene has CDR1 MNHEY and CDR2 SMNVEV (reference sequence). The CDR3 spans 13 residues.

This clonotype has a count of ten or more. The J gene is TRBJ1-1, the V gene TRBV5-1, with 7 bases that match TRBD1. The germline V gene encodes CDR1 SGHRS and CDR2 YFSETQ. J lost 8 bases, V lost 3 bases, and 13 bases had no gene match. The CDR3 covers 15 residues. The CDR3 loop is CASSSMGEGGVEAFF. For the CDR3, the DNA is TGCGCCAGCAGCTCCATGGGGGAAGGGGGCGTCGAAGCTTTCTTT.

The rearrangement joins TRBV2 to TRBJ1-1; unclear D gene. The V gene lost 3 bases and the J gene lost 0 bases, with 8 bases spanning the gap. Germline V gene lookup returns CDR1 SNHLY and CDR2 FYNNEI. This CDR3 is 14 amino acids long. This CDR3 reads CASSEGFLNTEAFF. CDR3 DNA: TGTGCCAGCAGTGAGGGGTTTCTGAACACTGAAGCTTTCTTT.

This clonotype has at least ten counts. The V call is TRBV20-1, the J call TRBJ1-1; D is ambiguous. The CDR3 has 14 residues. Deletions cut 2 bases from V and 0 bases from J, with 10 bases between. Germline V CDR1 and CDR2: DFQATT, SNEGSKA (reference sequence). The CDR3 DNA reads as TGCAGTGCTAGACCGGCCCCGGTGAACACTGAAGCTTTCTTT. It yields the protein CSARPAPVNTEAFF.

This clonotype was observed at least ten times. V and J are TRBV29-1 and TRBJ1-5; D possibly corresponds to TRBD1 (5 bases). CDR3 length: 13 amino acids. V lost 6 bases, J lost 0 bases, and 9 bases lay in between. CDR1 and CDR2 (germline): SQVTM, ANQGSEA. CDR3 sequence reads: CSVWDGSNQPQHF. The CDR3 bases are TGCAGCGTCTGGGACGGTAGCAATCAGCCCCAGCATTTT. The full variable domain, rest sourced from reference TRBV29-1 and TRBJ1-5, is SAVISQKPSRDICQRGTSLTIQCQVDSQVTMMFWYRQQPGQSLTLIATANQGSEATYESGFVIDKFPISRPNLTFSTLTVSNMSPEDSSIYLCSVWDGSNQPQHFGDGTRLSIL.

This chain connects TRBV24-1 to TRBJ2-3; D gene uncertain. The CDR3 consists of 13 residues. The ends were cut back, 0 bases at V and 3 bases at J, with 3 bases in the middle. Germline V lookup: CDR1 KGHDR, CDR2 SFDVKD. The DNA of the CDR3 is TGTGCCACCAGTGATTTGCAGACAGATACGCAGTATTTT. Its translation is CATSDLQTDTQYF.

As DNA, the CDR3 is TGCGCCAGCAGCTCGAGGATCGGGCAGGTGTCCTACGAGCAGTACTTC. Amino acids: CASSSRIGQVSYEQYF. V gene TRBV5-1 combines with J gene TRBJ2-7; D is unclear. The V end lost 3 bases, the J end lost 1 base, and 17 bases lay between the germline ends. CDR1 SGHRS and CDR2 YFSETQ come from the germline V gene. The CDR3 is made up of 16 amino acids.

This clonotype was seen at least ten times. The chain combines TRBV25-1 with TRBJ2-7; D remains unclear. The germline V and J ends were trimmed by 4 bases and 2 bases, with 15 bases remaining between them. Germline V lookup: CDR1 MGHDK, CDR2 SYGVNS. The CDR3 consists of 15 residues. For the CDR3, the DNA is TGTGCCAGCAGTGGCCCCGCCCCGTGGACCTACGAGCAGTACTTC. This encodes CASSGPAPWTYEQYF.

V gene TRBV12-3 or TRBV12-4 combines with J gene TRBJ1-2; a possible D gene is TRBD1 (5 bases). With 6 bases removed from V and 6 bases from J, the gap between germline ends came to 17 bases. The CDR3 contains 14 residues. Here the CDR3 DNA reads TGTGCCAGCAGCCCGAGTACAGGAATCCATGGCTACACCTTC. This translates into CASSPSTGIHGYTF.

This clonotype came up many times. The chain recombines TRBV7-6 with TRBJ1-6; 11 bases agree with TRBD1. Germline CDR1 is SGHVS and CDR2 is FNYEAQ. V gave up 5 bases and J gave up 7 bases; unmatched junction bases: 4. This CDR3 contains 15 residues. In nucleotides, the CDR3 is TGTGCCAGCAGCGTGGGGGACAGGGGGAATTCACCCCTCCACTTT. This encodes CASSVGDRGNSPLHF.

V usage is TRBV5-6 and J usage is TRBJ1-6, with 9 bases matching TRBD1. This CDR3 has 17 residues. The germline V gene encodes CDR1 SGHDT and CDR2 YYEEEE. V trimming: 0 bases; J trimming: 8 bases; junction bases outside the gene matches: 9. CDR3 sequence (DNA): TGTGCCAGCAGCTTGGAATGGGGGGACAGGGCGGATTCACCCCTCCACTTT. This sequence encodes CASSLEWGDRADSPLHF.

The chain combines TRBV7-2 with TRBJ2-3; D is uncertain. This CDR3 contains 16 residues. Germline values: CDR1 SGHTA, CDR2 FQGNSA. Trimming left V 5 bases short and J 1 base short, with 16 bases between. Written as DNA, the CDR3 is TGTGCCAGCAGCACCGTCGGATATGTTGGCACAGATACGCAGTATTTT. Its protein product is CASSTVGYVGTDTQYF.

The chain joins TRBV7-2 to TRBJ2-3; possible D gene TRBD2, 5 bases. This CDR3 comprises 16 residues. V lost 3 bases to trimming and J lost 0 bases, with 13 bases between them. Germline CDR1 SGHTA, CDR2 FQGNSA. CDR3 region: CASSLSAPGSTDTQYF. CDR3 coding DNA: TGTGCCAGCAGCTTGTCAGCACCGGGGAGCACAGATACGCAGTATTTT.

This clonotype was observed at least ten times. This chain joins TRBV5-1 and TRBJ2-2, with 11 nucleotides matching TRBD1. Germline-derived CDR1 and CDR2 are SGHRS and YFSETQ. The junction had 8 bases not matched to a gene; V was cut back by 6 bases and J by 7 bases. There are 15 residues in the CDR3. CDR3 sequence reads: CASIKDRGRLGELFF. CDR3 bases: TGCGCCAGCATTAAGGACAGGGGGCGTCTCGGGGAGCTGTTTTTT.

Ten or more counts support this clonotype. The chain recombines TRBV12-3 or TRBV12-4 with TRBJ2-7; possible D gene TRBD1, 5 bases. Trimming stripped 5 bases from V and 3 bases from J, with 17 bases between. The CDR3 is 15 amino acids. This CDR3 reads CASSTGDSRRYEQYF. As DNA, the CDR3 is TGTGCCAGCAGTACCGGCGACAGTCGACGCTACGAGCAGTACTTC.